The clone carrying this TCR beta chain was found a few times. Its antigen is as yet unknown. This sample is part of a study of CD8 T cells in ankylosing spondylitis. The CDR3 spans 14 residues. CDR1 is SGHKS and CDR2 is YYEKEE in the germline V gene (reference sequence). V lost 4 bases and J lost 5, with 13 bases in between. Study-wide findings and caveats: Blood from ankylosing spondylitis patients appeared to carry a characteristic roughly eight-variant TCR beta motif.

TCRdb analysed the 5' RACE reads with MiXCR anew, one entry per CDR3 protein. The table records some 450,000 distinct CDR3 sequences, 17% of them present only once. The chain carries TRBV5-5 and TRBJ2-1, with D possibly being TRBD1 or TRBD2 (5 bases each). This receptor was taken from a male donor with ankylosing spondylitis. Sequenced: blood, either unsorted or a sorted T cell fraction (not recorded which). The CDR3 loop is CASSTAGTDNEQFF. For the CDR3, the DNA is TGTGCCAGCAGCACCGCCGGGACGGACAATGAGCAGTTCTTC.